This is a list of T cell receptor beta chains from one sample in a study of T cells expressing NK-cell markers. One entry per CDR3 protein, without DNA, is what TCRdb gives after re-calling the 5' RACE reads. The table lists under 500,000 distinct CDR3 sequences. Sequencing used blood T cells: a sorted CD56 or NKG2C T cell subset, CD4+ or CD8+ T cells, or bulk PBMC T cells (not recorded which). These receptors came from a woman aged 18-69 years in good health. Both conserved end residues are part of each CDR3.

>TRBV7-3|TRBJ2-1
CASSRDSRNNEQFF
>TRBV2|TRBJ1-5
CASSERVSNQPQHF
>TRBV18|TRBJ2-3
CASSPREQGGEWTDTQYF
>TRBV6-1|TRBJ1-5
CASRQNSDSNQPQHF
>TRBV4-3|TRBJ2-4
CASSQESGQGAKNIQYF
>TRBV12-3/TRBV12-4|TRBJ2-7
CASSGRANTYEQYF
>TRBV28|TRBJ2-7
CASSPRGEQYF
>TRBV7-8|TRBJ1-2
CASSLGQGLFVDGYTF
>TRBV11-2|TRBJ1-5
CASSLEGSKFSNQPQHF
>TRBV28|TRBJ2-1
CASSLARGRVEQFF
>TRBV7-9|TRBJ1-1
CASLGRGGTEAFF
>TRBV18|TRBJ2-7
CASQRGASGYEQYF
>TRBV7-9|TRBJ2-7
CASSPTANTYEQYF
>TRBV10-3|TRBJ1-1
CAIKEDLNTEAFF
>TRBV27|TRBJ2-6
CASSFVDSGANVLTF
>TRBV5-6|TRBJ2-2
CASSMGQGARGTGELFF
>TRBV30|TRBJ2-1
CAWSSTRRNEQFF
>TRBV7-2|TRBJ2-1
CASSLRSRVGDNEQFF
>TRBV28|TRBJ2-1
CASSSLFLGPYNEQFF
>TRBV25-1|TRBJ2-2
CASSEQRSPNTGELFF
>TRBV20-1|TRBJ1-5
CSANAQGGNQPQHF
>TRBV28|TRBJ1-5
CASSFPGQGNQPQHF
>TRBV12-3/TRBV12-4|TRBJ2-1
CASSNLAGDEQFF
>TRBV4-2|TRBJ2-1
CASSQAGLGLAGRLEQFF
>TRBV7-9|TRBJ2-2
CASTLGKNTGELFF
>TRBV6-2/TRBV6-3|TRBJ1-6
CASTAVGRSPLHF
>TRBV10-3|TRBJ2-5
CAISGKSGRAGETQYF
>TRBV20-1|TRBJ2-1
CSATNRGWRNEQFF
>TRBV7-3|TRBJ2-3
CASSLQFGDTQYF
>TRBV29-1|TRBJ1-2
CSAGPDRAGGYGYTF
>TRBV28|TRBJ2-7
CASSSEGEQYF
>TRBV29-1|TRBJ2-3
CSGRARYGGLTDTQYF
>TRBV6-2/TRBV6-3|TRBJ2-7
CASSYSRESEQYF
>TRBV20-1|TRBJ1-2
CSASLPARGPGYGYTF
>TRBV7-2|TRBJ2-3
CASSLVAGARRVDTQYF
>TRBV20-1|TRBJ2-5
CSARKGTGGEETQYF
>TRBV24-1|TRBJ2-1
CATRAPLAGDDEQFF
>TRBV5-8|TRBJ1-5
CASSADRGLSNQPQHF
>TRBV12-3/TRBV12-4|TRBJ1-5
CASSTGTGGLPQHF
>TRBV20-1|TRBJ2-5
CSARDAQRELKTQYF
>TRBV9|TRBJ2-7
CASSPRTGTEQYF
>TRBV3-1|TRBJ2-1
CASSQDGGRARNEQFF
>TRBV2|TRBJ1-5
CASSDGTRGEPQHF
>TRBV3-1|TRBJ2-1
CASSPRGGAYEQFF
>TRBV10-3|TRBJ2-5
CAIAARTRGETQYF
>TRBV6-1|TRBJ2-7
CASSQQSRDRYPYEQYF
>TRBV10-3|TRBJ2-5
CAISESGLRETQYF
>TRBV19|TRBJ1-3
CASTPTGGYTIYF
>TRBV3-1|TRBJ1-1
CASSQDPRVAEAFF
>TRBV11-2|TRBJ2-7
CASSLSDTGTYEQYF